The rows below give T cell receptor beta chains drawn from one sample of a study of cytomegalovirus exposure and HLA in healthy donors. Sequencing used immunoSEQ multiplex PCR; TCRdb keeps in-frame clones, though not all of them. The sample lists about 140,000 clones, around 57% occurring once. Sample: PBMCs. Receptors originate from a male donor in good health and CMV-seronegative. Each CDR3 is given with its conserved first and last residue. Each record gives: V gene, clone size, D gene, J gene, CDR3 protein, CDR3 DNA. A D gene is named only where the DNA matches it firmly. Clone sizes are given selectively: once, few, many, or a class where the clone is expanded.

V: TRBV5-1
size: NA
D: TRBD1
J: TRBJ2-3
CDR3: CASRTGAPTDTQYF
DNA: TGCGCCAGCCGCACAGGGGCCCCCACAGATACGCAGTATTTT

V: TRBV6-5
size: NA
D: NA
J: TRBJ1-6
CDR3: CASSNSPGRDGSPLHF
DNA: TGTGCCAGCAGTAACTCCCCGGGCAGGGATGGTTCACCCCTCCACTTT

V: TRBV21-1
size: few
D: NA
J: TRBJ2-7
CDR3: CASSGPQGATYEQYF
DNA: TGTGCCAGCAGCGGACCACAGGGGGCCACCTACGAGCAGTACTTC

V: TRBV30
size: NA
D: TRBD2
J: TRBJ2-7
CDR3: CAWSGGGRYEQYF
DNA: TGTGCCTGGAGTGGGGGGGGTAGGTACGAGCAGTACTTC

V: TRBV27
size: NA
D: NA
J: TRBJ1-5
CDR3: CASSWAGYSNQPQHF
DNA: TGTGCCAGCAGTTGGGCAGGGTATAGCAATCAGCCCCAGCATTTT

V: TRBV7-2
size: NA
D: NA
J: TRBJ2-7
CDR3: CASSLSRAGLAYEQYF
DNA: TGTGCCAGCAGCTTATCCCGGGCAGGGCTGGCCTACGAGCAGTACTTC

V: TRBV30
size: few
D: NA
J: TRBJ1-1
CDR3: CAWRLGQQAEAFF
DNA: TGTGCCTGGAGGTTAGGACAGCAGGCTGAAGCTTTCTTT

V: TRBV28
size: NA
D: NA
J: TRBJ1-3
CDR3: CASSFLGQFSGNTIYF
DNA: TGTGCCAGCAGTTTTCTTGGGCAATTCTCTGGAAACACCATATATTTT

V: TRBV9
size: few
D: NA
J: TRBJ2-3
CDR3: CASSVRPGTSTDTQYF
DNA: TGTGCCAGCAGCGTACGTCCCGGGACTAGCACAGATACGCAGTATTTT

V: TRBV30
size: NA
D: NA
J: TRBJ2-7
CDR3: CAWSRSLGYEQYF
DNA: TGTGCCTGGAGTCGTTCCCTCGGCTACGAGCAGTACTTC

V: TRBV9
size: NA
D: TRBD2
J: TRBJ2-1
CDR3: CASSGGLAGGNEQFF
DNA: TGTGCCAGCAGCGGTGGACTAGCGGGGGGTAATGAGCAGTTCTTC

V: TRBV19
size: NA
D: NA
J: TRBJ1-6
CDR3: CASSIAQFNSPLHF
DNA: TGTGCCAGTAGTATAGCGCAGTTTAATTCACCCCTCCACTTT

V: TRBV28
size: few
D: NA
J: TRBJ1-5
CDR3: CASSFGGRGGNQPQHF
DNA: TGTGCCAGCAGTTTTGGGGGCAGAGGTGGCAATCAGCCCCAGCATTTT

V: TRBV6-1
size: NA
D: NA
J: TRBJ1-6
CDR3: CASSENPLGSSYNSPLHF
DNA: TGTGCCAGCAGTGAAAACCCTCTCGGGAGCTCCTATAATTCACCCCTCCACTTT

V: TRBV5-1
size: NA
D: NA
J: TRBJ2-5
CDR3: CASSLEGHLQETQYF
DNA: TGCGCCAGCAGCTTGGAGGGACATTTGCAAGAGACCCAGTACTTC

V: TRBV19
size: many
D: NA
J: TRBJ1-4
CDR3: CASIPDRPPQGEKLFF
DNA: TGTGCCAGTATCCCGGACAGACCACCGCAGGGAGAAAAACTGTTTTTT

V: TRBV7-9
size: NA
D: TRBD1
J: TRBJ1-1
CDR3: CASSPQGAEAFF
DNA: TGTGCCAGCAGTCCACAGGGGGCCGAAGCTTTCTTT

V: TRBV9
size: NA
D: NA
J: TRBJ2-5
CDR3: CASSPSGQNQETQYF
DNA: TGTGCCAGCAGCCCCAGTGGACAGAATCAAGAGACCCAGTACTTC

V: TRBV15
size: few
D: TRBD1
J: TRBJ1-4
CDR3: CATSTGQATNEKLFF
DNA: TGTGCCACCAGCACCGGACAGGCAACTAATGAAAAACTGTTTTTT

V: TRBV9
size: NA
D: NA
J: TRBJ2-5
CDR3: CASSVVGGETQYF
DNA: TGTGCCAGCAGCGTAGTAGGGGGAGAGACCCAGTACTTC

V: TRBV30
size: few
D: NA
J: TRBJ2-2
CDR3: CAWSGFAGSGELFF
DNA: TGTGCCTGGAGTGGCTTCGCAGGGTCCGGGGAGCTGTTTTTT

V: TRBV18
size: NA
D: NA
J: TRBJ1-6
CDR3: CASSGGTQDSPLHF
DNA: TGTGCCAGCTCCGGCGGGACCCAGGATTCACCCCTCCACTTT

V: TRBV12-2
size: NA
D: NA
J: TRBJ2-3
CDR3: CASRPPQEADTQYF
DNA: TGTGCAAGTCGCCCCCCCCAGGAGGCAGATACGCAGTATTTT

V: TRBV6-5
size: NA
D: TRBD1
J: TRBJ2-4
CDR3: CASSYNGDRPPGIQYF
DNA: TGTGCCAGCAGTTATAACGGGGACAGGCCCCCGGGCATTCAGTACTTC

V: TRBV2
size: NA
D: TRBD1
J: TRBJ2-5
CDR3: CASSENPGGRETQYF
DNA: TGTGCCAGCAGTGAAAATCCAGGGGGCCGGGAGACCCAGTACTTC

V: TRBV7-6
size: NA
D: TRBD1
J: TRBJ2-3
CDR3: CASTRTGSDTQYF
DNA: TGTGCCAGCACCAGGACAGGTTCCGATACGCAGTATTTT

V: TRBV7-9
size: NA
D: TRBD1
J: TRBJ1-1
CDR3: CASSLPTGGIATNTEAFF
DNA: TGTGCCAGCAGCTTACCGACAGGGGGGATAGCGACGAACACTGAAGCTTTCTTT

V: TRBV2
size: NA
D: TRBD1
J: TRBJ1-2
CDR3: CASKVDRDFGYTF
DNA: TGTGCCAGCAAAGTAGACAGGGACTTTGGCTACACCTTC